The sequence of this T cell receptor beta chain was determined in a study of CD8+ T cells in alopecia areata. At the level of the study: Scalp area affected, as a percentage, set the severity score of treated patients.

cDNA reverse transcribed from extracted RNA served as the sequencing template. This table comes from immunoSEQ multiplex PCR, and its TCRdb copy is limited to in-frame clones, with some not included. The sample carries around 200,000 clones, about 60% recorded once. The junction had 6 bases not matched to a gene; V was cut back by 8 bases and J by 7 bases. CDR1 PRHDT and CDR2 FYEKMQ come from the germline V gene (reference sequence). The CDR3 contains 13 residues. Treatment indicated: oral pan-JAK inhibitor, 5-10 mg twice daily. Researchers took lesional scalp punch biopsies and peripheral blood from people who were alopecia areata patients. Sorting of CD4+ and CD8+ T cells was performed on PBMCs. This clone was detected a few times.

This rearrangement joins TRBV13 to TRBJ1-2; TRBD1 matches 11 bases. This specimen was CD8+ T cells sorted from blood, taken at week 24, from a patient treated with tofacitinib. The TCR sequence derives from a human donor with alopecia areata. The CDR3 DNA reads TGTGCCAGCCAAGTCGGACAGGGGGCTGGCTACACCTTC. Its translation: CASQVGQGAGYTF. The full variable domain, with the rest looked up from reference TRBV13 and TRBJ1-2, is AAGVIQSPRHLIKEKRETATLKCYPIPRHDTVYWYQQGPGQDPQFLISFYEKMQSDKGSIPDRFSAQQFSDYHSELNMSSLELGDSALYFCASQVGQGAGYTFGSGTRLTVV.